A single sample is the source of the 16 T cell receptor beta chains below, sequenced in a study of blood T cell repertoires in COVID-19. Generated by immunoSEQ multiplex PCR, the TCRdb table keeps only in-frame clones and is missing some. The sample has 87,000 or so clones, 75% to 90% seen once. The specimen was peripheral blood. These receptors came from an elderly man with acute or convalescent COVID-19.

This chain joins TRBV7-3 and TRBJ2-5; D is possibly TRBD1 (6 bases). Germline CDR1 and CDR2: SGHTA and FQGTGA. The CDR3 is made up of 15 amino acids. The V end was cut by 5 bases, the J end by 4 bases, with 17 bases between. The CDR3 nucleotides read TGTGCCAGCAGCCTCGGGGCAGGGGTTAGAGAGACCCAGTACTTC. As protein: CASSLGAGVRETQYF.

This chain uses TRBV12-2 with TRBJ2-1; the listed D gene, TRBD2, was not tested against the DNA. TRBV12-2 is a recognized pseudogene. This CDR3 contains 17 residues. The CDR3 nucleotides are TGTGCAAGTCGCTTCCCCCTAACCGGGGACTTCTACAATGAGCAGTTCTTC. It yields the protein CASRFPLTGDFYNEQFF.

The rearrangement uses TRBV4-2 and TRBJ2-1; 8 bases are a match to TRBD2. CDR3 length: 14 residues. The V gene end was trimmed by 2 bases and the J gene end by 8 bases; junction bases not matched to a gene: 5. Per the germline V gene, CDR1 is LGHNA and CDR2 is YNFKEQ. CDR3 in amino acids: CASSQSGGDDEQFF. The CDR3 nucleotides are TGTGCCAGCAGCCAATCGGGAGGGGACGATGAGCAGTTCTTC.

This rearrangement joins TRBV19 to TRBJ1-2; D perhaps matches TRBD1 (5 bases). CDR3 length: 16 residues. Germline V lookup: CDR1 LNHDA, CDR2 SQIVND (reference sequence). Trimming left V 3 bases short and J 4 bases short, with 18 bases between. In DNA, the CDR3 is TGTGCCAGTAGTATTATTGGGGCGTCGACTAGCTATGGCTACACCTTC. It is translated as CASSIIGASTSYGYTF. Variable domain in full (rest from reference TRBV19 and TRBJ1-2): DGGITQSPKYLFRKEGQNVTLSCEQNLNHDAMYWYRQDPGQGLRLIYYSQIVNDFQKGDIAEGYSVSREKKESFPLTVTSAQKNPTAFYLCASSIIGASTSYGYTFGSGTRLTVV.

The chain has TRBV7-9 and TRBJ2-5, with unresolved D. The CDR3 runs to 12 residues. CDR1 is SEHNR, CDR2 FQNEAQ, per germline (reference sequence). Trimming cost V 8 bases and J 1 base, with 8 bases left between them. The CDR3 DNA follows: TGTGCCAGCGGTCAGGTCCAAGAGACCCAGTACTTC. Translated, it gives CASGQVQETQYF. Full variable domain (rest looked up from reference TRBV7-9 and TRBJ2-5): DTGVSQNPRHKITKRGQNVTFRCDPISEHNRLYWYRQTLGQGPEFLTYFQNEAQLEKSRLLSDRFSAERPKGSFSTLEIQRTEQGDSAMYLCASGQVQETQYFGPGTRLLVL.

V usage is TRBV10-3 and J usage is TRBJ1-1; TRBD1 is a possible D gene (5 bases). Deletions cut 6 bases from V and 3 bases from J, with 11 bases between. There are 13 residues in the CDR3. The V gene's germline CDR1 is ENHRY and CDR2 SYGVKD. The CDR3 nucleotides are TGTGCCATCAGAGACGGGGGGGACACTGAAGCTTTCTTT. Translating gives CAIRDGGDTEAFF.

The chain combines TRBV5-1 with TRBJ2-3, with no clear D. The CDR3 extends over 15 amino acids. V lost 4 bases and J 1 base, leaving 13 bases between the germline ends. From germline, CDR1 is SGHRS and CDR2 YFSETQ. CDR3 DNA: TGCGCCAGCAGCCCTCAAGCCCTGGGCACAGATACGCAGTATTTT. This gives the protein CASSPQALGTDTQYF.

CDR3 bases: TGTGCCAGCAGGACGCGGGGTTGGGTCAATCAGCCCCAGCATTTT. It yields the protein CASRTRGWVNQPQHF. The rearrangement joins TRBV11-2 to TRBJ1-5, with D uncertain. V shed 6 bases and J shed 3 bases, with 15 bases lying between them. In germline, CDR1 is SGHAT, CDR2 FQNNGV. This CDR3 contains 15 residues.

J is TRBJ2-7 and V is TRBV11-2; D perhaps matches TRBD1 (5 bases). V was cut by 1 base and J by 2 bases, with 12 bases left in between. Germline-derived CDR1 and CDR2 are SGHAT and FQNNGV. This CDR3 region has 15 residues. This CDR3 is CASSLVGQGTYEQYF. The CDR3 DNA follows: TGTGCCAGCAGCTTAGTGGGCCAGGGCACCTACGAGCAGTACTTC.

The chain joins TRBV6-2 or TRBV6-3 to TRBJ2-3; 12 positions match TRBD2. Unmatched junction bases numbered 10, after V lost 2 bases and J lost 4 bases. CDR1 is MNHEY, CDR2 SVGEGT, per germline. CDR3 size: 18 residues. The CDR3 here is CASSYRPTSGRSADTQYF. In DNA form, the CDR3 reads TGTGCCAGCAGTTACCGCCCTACTAGCGGGAGGTCGGCAGATACGCAGTATTTT.

J is TRBJ1-5 and V is TRBV6-1; TRBD1 matches 7 bases. Germline CDR1 and CDR2: MNHNS and SASEGT. The CDR3 covers 16 residues. V lost 2 bases and J lost 3; bases outside the gene matches: 7. This CDR3 reads CASSELQGTDNQPQHF. The CDR3 bases are TGTGCCAGCAGTGAATTACAGGGGACCGACAATCAGCCCCAGCATTTT.

The chain joins TRBV24-1 to TRBJ2-2, with D maybe TRBD1 (6 bases). The CDR3 length is 18 residues. The germline CDR1 and CDR2 sequences are KGHDR and SFDVKD. Deletions cut 2 bases from V and 5 bases from J, with 20 bases between. CDR3 sequence: CATSDWVMGRGSTGELFF. CDR3 sequence (DNA): TGTGCCACCAGTGATTGGGTAATGGGCAGGGGATCGACCGGGGAGCTGTTTTTT.

The chain links TRBV18 to TRBJ1-6; no firm D call. CDR1 and CDR2 from the germline V gene are KGHSH and LQKENI. The CDR3 totals 15 residues. V was trimmed by 2 bases and J by 4 bases, leaving 9 bases between them. The CDR3 DNA sequence: TGTGCCAGCTCACCAATTTCAGGATATAATTCACCCCTCCACTTT. Amino acids: CASSPISGYNSPLHF.

This clone was detected once. The chain carries TRBV4-1 and TRBJ2-7; 11 bases are shared with TRBD2. Germline-derived CDR1 and CDR2 are MGHRA and YSYEKL. The V and J ends lost 1 base and 2 bases, in that order; junction bases with no gene match: 7. The CDR3 loop spans 17 amino acids. In DNA, the CDR3 is TGCGCCAGCAGCCAAGGTCGGGGGACTAGCGGAGCCTACGAGCAGTACTTC. Protein: CASSQGRGTSGAYEQYF.

The chain is built from TRBV4-1 and TRBJ2-2; 8 bases align to TRBD1. The ends lost 2 bases at V and 6 bases at J; junction bases unmatched: 11. CDR3 size: 17 residues. CDR1 is MGHRA, CDR2 YSYEKL, per germline. CDR3 sequence: CASSQSRQGRTPGELFF. The CDR3 bases are TGCGCCAGCAGCCAATCGAGACAGGGGAGAACGCCCGGGGAGCTGTTTTTT.

The J gene is TRBJ1-1, the V gene TRBV2; possibly TRBD1 for D (6 bases). The CDR3 totals 14 residues. The germline gives CDR1 SNHLY, CDR2 FYNNEI. V was cut by 8 bases and J by 1 base, with 14 bases left in between. CDR3: CASQDSRSNTEAFF. In DNA form, the CDR3 reads TGTGCCAGCCAGGACAGCAGATCGAACACTGAAGCTTTCTTT.